This T cell receptor beta chain was sequenced for a study of tumor-infiltrating lymphocytes in primary liver carcinoma. At the level of the study: By surgical resection, the patients were treated for their primary liver carcinoma. Tumor staging was T1-T3 N0M0; sizes spanned about 4.2 to 11 cm across.

Alongside blood RNA obtained from unsorted whole blood, germline DNA was also extracted. For this clonotype: Its antigen is still unknown.

TCR beta cDNA came from 400 to 500 ng total RNA, primed with a constant-region primer. A slightly modified ARM-PCR protocol with three nested multiplex PCR rounds produced these TCR beta libraries. The opening two PCR rounds, about 10 cycles each, paired TRBV1-TRBV30 forward primers with a C-beta reverse primer. One entry per CDR3 protein results from TCRdb running MiXCR on the multiplex PCR reads. This sample has 200,000 or so distinct CDR3 sequences, with about 65% found just once. V was clipped by 3 bases and J by 1 base, with 14 bases between them. The CDR3 contains 15 residues. CDR1 is DFQATT and CDR2 is SNEGSKA in the germline V gene (reference sequence). Findings and caveats of the study: Pairs of tumor regions overlapped more than tumor-adjacent and tumor-blood pairs did.

This sequence was found in a woman aged 55-75 years with primary liver carcinoma and hepatitis B virus infection. V and J are TRBV20-1 and TRBJ2-3; D gene uncertain. Sequencing was performed on peripheral blood. In DNA, the CDR3 is TGCAGTGCTAGGGCTCCCTCAATACGCACAGATACGCAGTATTTT. The encoded protein is CSARAPSIRTDTQYF.